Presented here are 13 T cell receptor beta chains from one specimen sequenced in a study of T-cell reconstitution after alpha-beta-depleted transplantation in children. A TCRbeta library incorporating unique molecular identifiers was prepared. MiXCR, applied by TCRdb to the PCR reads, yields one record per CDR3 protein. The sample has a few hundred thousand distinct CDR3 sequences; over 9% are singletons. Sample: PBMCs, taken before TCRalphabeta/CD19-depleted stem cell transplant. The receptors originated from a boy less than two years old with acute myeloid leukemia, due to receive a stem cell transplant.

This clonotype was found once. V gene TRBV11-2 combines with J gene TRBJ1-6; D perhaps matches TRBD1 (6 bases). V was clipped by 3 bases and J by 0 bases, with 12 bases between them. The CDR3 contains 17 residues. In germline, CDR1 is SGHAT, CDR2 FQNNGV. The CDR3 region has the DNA TGTGCCAGCAGCTTGACAGGCTCTAGCTCCTATAATTCACCCCTCCACTTT. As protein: CASSLTGSSSYNSPLHF.

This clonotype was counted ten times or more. CDR3 nucleotide sequence: TGTGCCAGCAGTTTCCTAACCGGGACAGGGGGGAGGGCAGATACGCAGTATTTT. Translation gives CASSFLTGTGGRADTQYF. This chain connects TRBV12-3 or TRBV12-4 to TRBJ2-3; 11 bases line up with TRBD1. There are 18 residues in the CDR3. V lost 3 bases to trimming and J lost 4 bases; unmatched junction nucleotides: 12.

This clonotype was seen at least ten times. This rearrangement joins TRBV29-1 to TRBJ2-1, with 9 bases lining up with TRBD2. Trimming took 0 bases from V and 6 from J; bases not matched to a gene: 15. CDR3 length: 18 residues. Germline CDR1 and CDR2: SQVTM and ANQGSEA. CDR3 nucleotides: TGCAGCGTTGAAGATCACCGGGCCTGGCGGGAGGGCATCAATGAGCAGTTCTTC. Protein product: CSVEDHRAWREGINEQFF.

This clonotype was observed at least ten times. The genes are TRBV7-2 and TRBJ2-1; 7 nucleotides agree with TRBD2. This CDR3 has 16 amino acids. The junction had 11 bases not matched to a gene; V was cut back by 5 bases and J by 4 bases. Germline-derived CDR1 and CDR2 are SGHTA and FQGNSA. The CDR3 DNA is TGTGCCAGCAGCCGCCCGCCAGGGAGGGGATACAATGAGCAGTTCTTC. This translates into CASSRPPGRGYNEQFF.

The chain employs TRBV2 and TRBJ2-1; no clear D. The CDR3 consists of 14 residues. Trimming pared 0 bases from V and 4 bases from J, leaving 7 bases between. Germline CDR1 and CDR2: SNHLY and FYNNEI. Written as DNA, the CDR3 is TGTGCCAGCAGTGAAGCGCGACTTTACAATGAGCAGTTCTTC. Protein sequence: CASSEARLYNEQFF.

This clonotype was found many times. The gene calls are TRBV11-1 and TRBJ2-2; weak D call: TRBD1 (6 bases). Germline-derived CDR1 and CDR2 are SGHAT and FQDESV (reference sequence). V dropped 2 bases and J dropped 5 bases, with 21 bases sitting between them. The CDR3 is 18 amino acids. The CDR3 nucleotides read TGTGCCAGCAGCTTAAGGTTCTCTCAGGGGAAGGAGACCGGGGAGCTGTTTTTT. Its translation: CASSLRFSQGKETGELFF.

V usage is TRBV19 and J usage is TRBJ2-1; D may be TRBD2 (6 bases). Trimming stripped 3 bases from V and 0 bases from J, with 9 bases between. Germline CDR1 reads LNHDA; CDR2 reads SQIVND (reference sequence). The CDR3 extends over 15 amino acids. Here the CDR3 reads CASSISGSSYNEQFF. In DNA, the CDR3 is TGTGCCAGTAGTATCTCCGGGAGCTCCTACAATGAGCAGTTCTTC.

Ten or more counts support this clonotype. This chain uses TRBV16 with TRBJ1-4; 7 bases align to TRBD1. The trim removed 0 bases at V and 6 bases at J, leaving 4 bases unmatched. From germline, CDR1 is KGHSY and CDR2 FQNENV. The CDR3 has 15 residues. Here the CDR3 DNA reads TGTGCCAGCAGCCAATCGGGAGGGGGCGATGAAAAACTGTTTTTT. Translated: CASSQSGGGDEKLFF. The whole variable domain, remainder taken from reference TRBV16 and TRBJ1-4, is GEEVAQTPKHLVRGEGQKAKLYCAPIKGHSYVFWYQQVLKNEFKFLISFQNENVFDETGMPKERFSAKCLPNSPCSLEIQATKLEDSAVYFCASSQSGGGDEKLFFGSGTQLSVL.

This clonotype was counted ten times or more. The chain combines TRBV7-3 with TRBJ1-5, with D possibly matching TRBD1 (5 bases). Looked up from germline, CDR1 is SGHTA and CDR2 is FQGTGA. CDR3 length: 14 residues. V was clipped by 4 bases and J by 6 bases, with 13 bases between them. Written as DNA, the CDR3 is TGTGCCAGCAGCTCCGATGGGGGAGCTCAGCCCCAGCATTTT. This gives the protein CASSSDGGAQPQHF.

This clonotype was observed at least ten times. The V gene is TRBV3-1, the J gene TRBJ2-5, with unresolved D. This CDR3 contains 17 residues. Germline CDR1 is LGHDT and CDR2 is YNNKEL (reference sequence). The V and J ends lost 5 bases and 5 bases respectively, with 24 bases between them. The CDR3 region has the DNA TGTGCCAGCAGCTTTAATGTTAGGGCAACGGAGAGGGAGACCCAGTACTTC. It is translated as CASSFNVRATERETQYF.

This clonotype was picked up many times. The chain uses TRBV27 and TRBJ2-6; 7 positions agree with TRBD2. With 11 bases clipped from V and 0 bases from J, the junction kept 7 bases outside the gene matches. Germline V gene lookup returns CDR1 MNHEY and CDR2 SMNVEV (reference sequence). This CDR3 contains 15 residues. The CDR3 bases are TGTGCCTCCAAGTGGGGGGGCTCTGGGGCCAACGTCCTGACTTTC. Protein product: CASKWGGSGANVLTF.

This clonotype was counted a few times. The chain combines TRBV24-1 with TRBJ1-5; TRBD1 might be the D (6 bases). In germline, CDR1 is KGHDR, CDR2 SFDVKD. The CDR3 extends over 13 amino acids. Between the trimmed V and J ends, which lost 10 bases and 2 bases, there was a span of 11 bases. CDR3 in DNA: TGTGCCACACAGGGTCAGGGCAATCAGCCCCAGCATTTT. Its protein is CATQGQGNQPQHF.

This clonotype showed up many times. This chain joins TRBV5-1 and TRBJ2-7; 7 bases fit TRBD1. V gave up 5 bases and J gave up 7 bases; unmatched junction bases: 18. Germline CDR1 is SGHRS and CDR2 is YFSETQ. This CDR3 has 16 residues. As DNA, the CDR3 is TGCGCCAGCAGAACCGGGACAGCCGATCCTAGTTGGGAGCAGTACTTC. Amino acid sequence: CASRTGTADPSWEQYF.